This entry lists 9 T cell receptor beta chains sequenced from one sample in a study of radiation and T cells in renal cell carcinoma. The sample's treatment: treatment-naive control, cytoreductive nephrectomy. TCRdb keeps only in-frame clones here, not all; method: immunoSEQ multiplex PCR. Of 7,200 or so clones listed, 65% are singletons. Material: tumor tissue, obtained from a patient whose treatment was nephrectomy without radiotherapy. These TCRs come from a woman aged 70 to 79 with renal cell carcinoma.

V and J are TRBV15 and TRBJ2-7; D might be TRBD2 (6 bases). Trimming left V 0 bases short and J 3 bases short, with 12 bases between. CDR3 length equals 15 residues. Germline CDR1 is LNHNV and CDR2 is YYDKDF (reference sequence). The DNA for the CDR3 is TGTGCCACCAGCAGAGAGGGTAGCGGAGACTACGAGCAGTACTTC. Its protein is CATSREGSGDYEQYF. Filled out from reference TRBV15 and TRBJ2-7, the complete variable domain reads DAMVIQNPRYQVTQFGKPVTLSCSQTLNHNVMYWYQQKSSQAPKLLFHYYDKDFNNEADTPDNFQSRRPNTSFCFLDIRSPGLGDTAMYLCATSREGSGDYEQYFGPGTRLTVT.

This clone has just a few counts. The genes are TRBV19 and TRBJ1-1; TRBD1 is a possible D gene (5 bases). V dropped 6 bases and J dropped 4 bases, with 18 bases sitting between them. Germline V lookup: CDR1 LNHDA, CDR2 SQIVND (reference sequence). The CDR3 sequence is 15 residues long. CDR3 coding DNA: TGTGCCAGTAGCCCGGGGACGGCCGGGACCACTGAAGCTTTCTTT. It codes for CASSPGTAGTTEAFF.

This sequence joins TRBV7-9 and TRBJ2-5, with D possibly being TRBD2 (5 bases). The CDR3 loop spans 13 amino acids. Germline V lookup: CDR1 SEHNR, CDR2 FQNEAQ (reference sequence). V was cut by 8 bases and J by 3 bases, with 13 bases left in between. The CDR3 loop reads CASLQSGKETQYF. As DNA, the CDR3 is TGTGCCAGCTTACAGTCGGGGAAAGAGACCCAGTACTTC.

The chain recombines TRBV14 with TRBJ1-2; TRBD1 matches at 7 bases. The V and J ends lost 1 base and 8 bases, in that order; junction bases with no gene match: 10. This CDR3 has 15 residues. The germline V gene encodes CDR1 SGHDN and CDR2 FVKESK. The CDR3, as DNA: TGTGCCAGCAGCCAAGGAGACAGGGCTAGAAAAGGCTACACCTTC. It encodes CASSQGDRARKGYTF.

The J gene is TRBJ2-5, the V gene TRBV7-8; TRBD2 might be the D (5 bases). Germline-derived CDR1 and CDR2 are SGHVS and FQNEAQ. The V end lost 7 bases, the J end lost 2 bases, and 20 bases lay between the germline ends. The CDR3 spans 16 residues. The CDR3 spells CASIQYSGTPQETQYF. As DNA, the CDR3 is TGTGCCAGCATCCAGTACTCGGGAACCCCTCAAGAGACCCAGTACTTC.

The chain carries TRBV2 and TRBJ1-4; 9 nucleotides match TRBD1. The CDR3 loop spans 16 amino acids. The germline CDR1 and CDR2 sequences are SNHLY and FYNNEI. The J segment lost 8 bases and the V segment lost 2 bases, leaving 9 bases of the junction unmatched. Here the CDR3 reads CASSEIGTGLGEKLFF. Written as DNA, the CDR3 is TGTGCCAGCAGTGAAATTGGGACAGGGCTCGGAGAAAAACTGTTTTTT.

This clone is judged medium-sized. The DNA of the CDR3 is TGTGCCAGTAACGCACGGAGTTTCAATCAGCCCCAGCATTTT. It specifies CASNARSFNQPQHF. The chain joins TRBV19 to TRBJ1-5; no definite D call. The CDR3 totals 14 residues. V lost 7 bases, J lost 3 bases, and 13 bases lay in between. Germline V CDR1 and CDR2: LNHDA, SQIVND (reference sequence). Full variable domain (rest looked up from reference TRBV19 and TRBJ1-5): DGGITQSPKYLFRKEGQNVTLSCEQNLNHDAMYWYRQDPGQGLRLIYYSQIVNDFQKGDIAEGYSVSREKKESFPLTVTSAQKNPTAFYLCASNARSFNQPQHFGDGTRLSIL.

The chain carries TRBV7-9 and TRBJ1-4; 7 bases align to TRBD1. The CDR3 consists of 19 residues. CDR1 SEHNR and CDR2 FQNEAQ come from the germline V gene (reference sequence). After removal of 5 bases from V and 0 bases from J, the junction contained 15 bases not matched to a gene. CDR3 in DNA: TGTGCCAGCAGCCCTAGAGCCGTTCGGACAGGCGCAACTAATGAAAAACTGTTTTTT. Residues: CASSPRAVRTGATNEKLFF. Full variable domain (missing parts from reference TRBV7-9 and TRBJ1-4): DTGVSQNPRHKITKRGQNVTFRCDPISEHNRLYWYRQTLGQGPEFLTYFQNEAQLEKSRLLSDRFSAERPKGSFSTLEIQRTEQGDSAMYLCASSPRAVRTGATNEKLFFGSGTQLSVL.

CDR3 in amino acids: CAWSSSGVYEQYF. The CDR3 nucleotides are TGTGCCTGGAGTTCTAGCGGGGTCTACGAGCAGTACTTC. The chain joins TRBV30 to TRBJ2-7, with 9 bases matching TRBD2. CDR1 and CDR2 from the germline V gene are GTSNPN and SVGIG (reference sequence). The J segment lost 3 bases and the V segment lost 2 bases, leaving 2 bases of the junction unmatched. This CDR3 is built from 13 residues.